These 6 T cell receptor beta chains share one sample of origin, sequenced in a study of regulatory T cells in long-lasting Graves disease. Arm-PCR of CDR3 regions with iRepertoire HTBI primers generated TCR beta libraries. TCRdb reprocessed the multiplex PCR reads via MiXCR and lists one record per CDR3 protein. The sample holds 400,000 to 500,000 distinct CDR3 sequences, about 22% seen once. Time point indicated: persistent/refractory GD, antithyroid drugs over 5 years with positive TRAb. PBMCs provided the RNA from which the TCR library was made. This specimen was peripheral blood mononuclear cells (PBMCs), taken when the disease was refractory, from a patient treated with antithyroid drugs. The receptors come from a female donor with Graves disease.

This clonotype was counted between two and nine times. V and J are TRBV9 and TRBJ2-5, with no clear D. This CDR3 is 13 amino acids long. From germline, CDR1 is SGDLS and CDR2 YYNGEE. The V gene lost 3 bases and the J gene lost 7 bases, with 13 bases spanning the gap. Written as DNA, the CDR3 is TGTGCCAGCAGCGACCCGAACGGGCCGACCCAGTACTTC. The encoded protein is CASSDPNGPTQYF. Full variable domain (remainder filled in from reference TRBV9 and TRBJ2-5): DSGVTQTPKHLITATGQRVTLRCSPRSGDLSVYWYQQSLDQGLQFLIQYYNGEERAKGNILERFSAQQFPDLHSELNLSSLELGDSALYFCASSDPNGPTQYFGPGTRLLVL.

The count of this clonotype is one. The genes are TRBV24-1 and TRBJ2-5; D is perhaps TRBD1 or TRBD2 (5 bases each). TRBJ2-1 explains the end of the DNA better; the J call may be wrong. Germline V gene lookup returns CDR1 KGHDR and CDR2 SFDVKD. The CDR3 sequence is 14 residues long. CDR3 loop: CATSDASGQNEQFF. For the CDR3, the DNA is TGTGCCACCAGTGATGCCTCGGGGCAAAATGAGCAGTTCTTC.

This clonotype was seen many times. The V gene is TRBV24-1, the J gene TRBJ2-2; no reliable D call. The germline V and J ends were trimmed by 2 bases and 7 bases, with 4 bases remaining between them. In germline, CDR1 is KGHDR, CDR2 SFDVKD. The CDR3 consists of 12 residues. CDR3 region: CATSDSYGELFF. In nucleotides, the CDR3 is TGTGCCACCAGTGATTCTTACGGGGAGCTGTTTTTT.

This clonotype was seen ten or more times. The chain carries TRBV11-2 and TRBJ2-2; D uncertain. The germline V gene has CDR1 SGHAT and CDR2 FQNNGV. CDR3 length: 16 amino acids. V lost 5 bases to trimming and J lost 3 bases, with 16 bases between them. CDR3 coding DNA: TGTGCCAGCAGCCTGGCTTGGGGAAATGACACCGGGGAGCTGTTTTTT. Translation gives CASSLAWGNDTGELFF.

This clonotype was detected many times. The rearrangement joins TRBV28 to TRBJ1-5, with D possibly matching TRBD1 (6 bases). V lost 6 bases, J lost 7 bases, and 19 bases lay in between. Germline V gene data show CDR1 as MDHEN and CDR2 as SYDVKM. The CDR3 sequence is 15 residues long. CDR3 coding DNA: TGTGCCAGCAGCCTAGAGGGGGGGGCAGAACAGCCCCAGCATTTT. Translation gives CASSLEGGAEQPQHF.

The chain links TRBV4-1 to TRBJ1-6; no reliable D call. The CDR3 totals 16 residues. Trimming cost V 7 bases and J 10 bases, with 23 bases left between them. Germline CDR1 MGHRA, CDR2 YSYEKL. The CDR3 coding sequence is TGCGCCAGCAACCAGCCAAGCTCCGGGTTGGGGTCACCCCTCCACTTT. This sequence encodes CASNQPSSGLGSPLHF.